These T cell receptor beta chains were read from a single sample in a study of metastatic and nonmetastatic thyroid tumors. TCRdb reassembled clones from the PCR reads with MiXCR. The sample has around 17,000 clones, less than 30% seen once; the top ten hold 15%. Source material: adjacent normal tissue. The receptors originated from a female donor with papillary thyroid cancer or a benign thyroid nodule (not recorded which). Some clones in this sample may be carry-over from other donors' samples. CDR3s include the opening cysteine and the closing phenylalanine or tryptophan.

V | CDR3
TRBV6-6 | CASSYGPKNTNYGYTF
TRBV7-8 | CASSLALAGGQFF
TRBV19 | CASSKVAGIQETQYF
TRBV20-1 | CSARGSTGSREQYF
TRBV6-1 | CASRTRTGANTEAFF
TRBV2 | CASRTQAYEQYF
TRBV20-1 | CSAPWVGVRNEQFF
TRBV11-2 | CASSPTGDGYTF
TRBV7-8 | CASSLGDYDTDTQYF
TRBV6-2/TRBV6-3 | CASSYGGTAYEQYF
TRBV19 | CASRRLGEYGYTF
TRBV20-1 | CSARDPGRSDAEAFF
TRBV6-1 | CASSVGQGPYEQYF
TRBV6-2/TRBV6-3 | CASSSVRSSYEQYF
TRBV30 | CAWNWGAHSYEQYF
TRBV27 | CASRMGGDEQFF
TRBV19 | CASSTRTGTNYGYTF
TRBV19 | CASSLATFYNEQLF
TRBV20-1 | CSARIAGSAVKTGELFF
TRBV20-1 | CSARGDRGLYGYTF
TRBV20-1 | CSARPPTGEHTDTQYF
TRBV28 | CASSIPGGSPEEQYF
TRBV12-3/TRBV12-4 | CASSFGLGDTGELFF
TRBV12-3/TRBV12-4 | CASSLGQFNQPQHF
TRBV12-3/TRBV12-4 | CASSLKAREANTGELFF
TRBV15 | CATSSFLDSEGNTIYF
TRBV20-1 | CSARSGSGRANFVEQYF
TRBV6-1 | CASSSRALTGDEQFF
TRBV3-1 | CASSQVGPHTQYF
TRBV20-1 | CSASWQGFYEQYF
TRBV5-1 | CASSLEQALRTDTQYF
TRBV6-6 | CASSYKIPSQVGNEKLFF
TRBV2 | CASTITTDSPLHF
TRBV12-3/TRBV12-4 | CASSLDGNYGYTF
TRBV30 | CAWSTGTGDEQYF
TRBV20-1 | CSAYDRGVSPLHF
TRBV20-1 | CSAREPRGWEVDSYNSPLHF
TRBV19 | CASSFLLNEQFF
TRBV6-1 | CASSSGFNYGYTF
TRBV6-2/TRBV6-3 | CASSYSMSSDTQYF
TRBV12-3/TRBV12-4 | CASRPTGTSGEKEQFF
TRBV20-1 | CSASQRGSSYNEQFF
TRBV28 | CASSPAGRNTEAFF
TRBV28 | CASSPPGTGGTEAFF
TRBV28 | CASRSLTGEFQPQHF
TRBV12-3/TRBV12-4 | CASSNQGAPGVTEAFF
TRBV19 | CASSGGVYGYTF
TRBV5-1 | CASSLGQGLTYEQYF